The 4 T cell receptor beta chains given below trace back to one sample, sequenced in a study of PD-1 blockade in mismatch repair-deficient tumors. Some clones are missing from TCRdb's copy, which holds only in-frame ones; the method was immunoSEQ multiplex PCR. Here the sample spans some 100,000 clones, over 65% being singletons. The material sequenced was peripheral blood, taken 36 weeks after starting pembrolizumab. The receptors shown here come from an adult with mismatch repair-deficient cancer.

This clone was picked up a small number of times. The genes are TRBV5-6 and TRBJ1-5; 8 bases fit TRBD1. Germline V gene lookup returns CDR1 SGHDT and CDR2 YYEEEE. The CDR3 is 16 residues long. Trimming cost V 1 base and J 3 bases; bases outside gene matches: 6. The CDR3 spells CASSLMRQGINQPQHF. CDR3 in DNA: TGTGCCAGCAGCTTGATGCGACAGGGGATCAATCAGCCCCAGCATTTT.

The rearrangement joins TRBV7-4 to TRBJ2-5; 8 bases agree with TRBD1. This CDR3 contains 18 residues. V lost 2 bases, J lost 2 bases, and 13 bases stayed unmatched. Germline lookup yields CDR1 SGHVT and CDR2 SQSDAQ. CDR3: CASSLPPRDRTVQETQYF. The DNA for the CDR3 is TGTGCCAGCAGCTTACCCCCCCGGGACAGGACAGTACAAGAGACCCAGTACTTC.

This clone was detected only a few times. The chain uses TRBV5-1 and TRBJ2-7; D may be TRBD1 (5 bases). This CDR3 has 12 residues. Germline CDR1 SGHRS, CDR2 YFSETQ. The V gene lost 0 bases and the J gene lost 5 bases, with 6 bases spanning the gap. The CDR3 is CASSLEGHEQYF. The CDR3 DNA reads TGCGCCAGCAGCTTGGAGGGGCACGAGCAGTACTTC.

In the case of this clone: This same CDR3 is encoded by further DNA sequences in the sample. The CDR3 sequence is CASRSTANYGYTF. In DNA form, the CDR3 reads TGTGCCAGCAGGTCCACAGCTAACTATGGCTACACCTTC. The chain combines TRBV6-6 with TRBJ1-2; D is undetermined. Germline V CDR1 and CDR2: MNHNY, SVGAGI (reference sequence). CDR3 length: 13 amino acids. Trimming took 6 bases from V and 0 from J, leaving 8 bases between them.